This entry lists 11 T cell receptor beta chains sequenced from one sample in a study of T cell responses to AZD1222 COVID-19 vaccine. Produced via immunoSEQ multiplex PCR; TCRdb's table is partial and in-frame only. This sample has some 140,000 clones, with roughly 91% found just once. Sequences were derived from peripheral blood, sampled 28 days after the second AZD1222 dose. These receptors were obtained from an adult who received the AZD1222 COVID-19 vaccine.

This clone was seen only a few times. The rearrangement links TRBV5-1 to TRBJ1-2, with D unresolved. Trimming removed 0 bases from V and 4 bases from J, with 10 bases in between. CDR3 length: 14 amino acids. The V gene's germline CDR1 is SGHRS and CDR2 YFSETQ. The CDR3 nucleotides are TGCGCCAGCAGCTTGGGTACCAGCACCTATGGCTACACCTTC. Its translation is CASSLGTSTYGYTF.

J is TRBJ2-7 and V is TRBV2, with no clear D. This CDR3 contains 13 residues. V dropped 8 bases and J dropped 0 bases, with 11 bases sitting between them. Germline loops: CDR1 SNHLY, CDR2 FYNNEI. The CDR3 sequence: CASERDLSYEQYF. CDR3 bases: TGTGCCAGCGAACGTGACCTCTCCTACGAGCAGTACTTC.

The chain has TRBV18 and TRBJ2-1; 13 positions agree with TRBD2. This CDR3 region has 15 residues. V shed 8 bases, J shed 8 bases, and the junction held 9 bases outside the gene matches. Germline-derived CDR1 and CDR2 are KGHSH and LQKENI. This chain's CDR3 is CASTKTSGGPDEQFF. Written as DNA, the CDR3 is TGTGCCAGCACAAAGACTAGCGGGGGGCCCGATGAGCAGTTCTTC.

The rearrangement joins TRBV6-6 to TRBJ1-1, with 7 bases matching TRBD1. There are 15 residues in the CDR3. The germline CDR1 and CDR2 sequences are MNHNY and SVGAGI (reference sequence). J lost 0 bases, V lost 5 bases, and 6 bases had no gene match. The CDR3 DNA is TGTGCCAGCAGTCGCCAACAGGGGTTGAACACTGAAGCTTTCTTT. Translation gives CASSRQQGLNTEAFF.

The V call is TRBV4-2, the J call TRBJ2-3, with 10 bases that match TRBD2. After removal of 4 bases from V and 3 bases from J, the junction contained 4 bases not matched to a gene. Germline CDR1 is LGHNA and CDR2 is YNFKEQ. There are 15 residues in the CDR3. CDR3 loop: CASSPTGLATDTQYF. The CDR3, as DNA: TGTGCCAGCAGCCCTACGGGACTAGCGACAGATACGCAGTATTTT.

The chain couples TRBV24-1 to TRBJ2-7; D is ambiguous. CDR1 KGHDR and CDR2 SFDVKD come from the germline V gene. This CDR3 has 15 amino acids. Trimming shortened V by 4 bases and J by 1 base, and 13 bases separated the two germline ends. CDR3 coding DNA: TGTGCCACCAGTGAGGGTGGCGTCGCGTCCTACGAGCAGTACTTC. It is translated as CATSEGGVASYEQYF.

The V gene is TRBV7-9, the J gene TRBJ2-7, with D tentatively TRBD2 (5 bases). The germline CDR1 and CDR2 sequences are SEHNR and FQNEAQ (reference sequence). V gave up 4 bases and J gave up 3 bases, with 16 bases separating them. CDR3 length: 15 residues. CDR3 sequence reads: CASSSGQLAIYEQYF. The CDR3 DNA reads TGTGCCAGCAGCTCGGGCCAGCTAGCCATCTACGAGCAGTACTTC. Filled out from reference TRBV7-9 and TRBJ2-7, the complete variable domain reads DTGVSQNPRHKITKRGQNVTFRCDPISEHNRLYWYRQTLGQGPEFLTYFQNEAQLEKSRLLSDRFSAERPKGSFSTLEIQRTEQGDSAMYLCASSSGQLAIYEQYFGPGTRLTVT.

The chain joins TRBV7-2 to TRBJ1-5; 8 bases agree with TRBD1. Germline-derived CDR1 and CDR2 are SGHTA and FQGNSA. J lost 2 bases, V lost 3 bases, and 15 bases had no gene match. CDR3 length: 19 amino acids. DNA of the CDR3: TGTGCCAGCAGCTTGAGGTCAGGACAGGGAGGTTTTCGCAATCAGCCCCAGCATTTT. Protein: CASSLRSGQGGFRNQPQHF. Using reference TRBV7-2 and TRBJ1-5 for the parts outside the CDR3, the full variable domain is GAGVSQSPSNKVTEKGKDVELRCDPISGHTALYWYRQSLGQGLEFLIYFQGNSAPDKSGLPSDRFSAERTGGSVSTLTIQRTQQEDSAVYLCASSLRSGQGGFRNQPQHFGDGTRLSIL.

The chain combines TRBV6-5 with TRBJ2-7; no reliable D call. This CDR3 has 14 residues. Between the trimmed V and J ends, which lost 3 bases and 0 bases, there was a span of 9 bases. Germline CDR1 and CDR2: MNHEY and SVGAGI. The CDR3 DNA is TGTGCCAGCAGTTATGGCACCTCCTCCTACGAGCAGTACTTC. It is translated as CASSYGTSSYEQYF.

This sequence joins TRBV5-1 and TRBJ1-2; tentatively, D is TRBD1 (5 bases). V lost 2 bases, J lost 7 bases, and 24 bases lay in between. Germline V CDR1 and CDR2: SGHRS, YFSETQ. There are 17 residues in the CDR3. The CDR3 sequence is CASSLLPELGVCIGYTF. The CDR3 DNA reads as TGCGCCAGCAGCTTACTCCCAGAGTTGGGGGTGTGCATTGGCTACACCTTC.

This sequence joins TRBV19 and TRBJ1-1; no definite D call. V was pared by 6 bases and J by 4 bases, with 15 bases between. CDR3 length: 14 residues. Germline CDR1 and CDR2: LNHDA and SQIVND (reference sequence). CDR3 amino acids: CASRNPAAGTEAFF. CDR3 DNA: TGTGCCAGTAGAAATCCGGCGGCGGGCACTGAAGCTTTCTTT.